Below, 9 T cell receptor beta chains from the same sample are listed, as sequenced in a study of cytomegalovirus exposure and HLA in healthy donors. The PCR employed 60 Vbeta primers together with 13 Jbeta primers. Profiling relied on immunoSEQ multiplex PCR, and the TCRdb table lists in-frame clones only, not all of them. The sample holds approximately 160,000 clones; approximately 80% are singletons and the top ten take about 4.9%. The sequenced sample was PBMCs. These TCRs come from a man younger than 35 in good health and CMV-seronegative.

The V gene is TRBV27, the J gene TRBJ2-1; no firm D call. Germline values: CDR1 MNHEY, CDR2 SMNVEV (reference sequence). The V end was cut by 2 bases, the J end by 9 bases, with 11 bases between. This CDR3 is 13 amino acids long. The CDR3 sequence: CASSLVRFSEQFF. CDR3 DNA: TGTGCCAGCAGTTTAGTCCGGTTTAGTGAGCAGTTCTTC.

The chain uses TRBV28 and TRBJ1-1, with D possibly TRBD1 on 6 matching bases. V lost 8 bases and J lost 1, with 11 bases in between. This CDR3 is built from 13 residues. Per the germline V gene, CDR1 is MDHEN and CDR2 is SYDVKM. The CDR3 DNA follows: TGTGCCAGCTTGTCGACAGGGAACACTGAAGCTTTCTTT. This codes for CASLSTGNTEAFF.

V is TRBV25-1 and J is TRBJ1-5, with unresolved D. CDR1 is MGHDK, CDR2 SYGVNS, per germline. V lost 6 bases and J lost 2, with 8 bases in between. The CDR3 covers 13 residues. The CDR3 spells CASSPAGNQPQHF. In DNA, the CDR3 is TGTGCCAGCAGCCCGGCGGGCAATCAGCCCCAGCATTTT.

V usage is TRBV7-8 and J usage is TRBJ2-2; the D gene is possibly TRBD2 (5 bases). The CDR3 extends over 16 amino acids. Germline CDR1 is SGHVS and CDR2 is FQNEAQ. V gave up 6 bases and J gave up 0 bases, with 14 bases separating them. The DNA of the CDR3 is TGTGCCAGCAGACGAGGGCGGTGGGCGAACACCGGGGAGCTGTTTTTT. Amino acids: CASRRGRWANTGELFF.

The rearrangement links TRBV18 to TRBJ2-7; 8 nucleotides agree with TRBD1. This CDR3 spans 14 amino acids. The junction had 7 bases not matched to a gene; V was cut back by 6 bases and J by 3 bases. Germline-derived CDR1 and CDR2 are KGHSH and LQKENI. The CDR3, as DNA: TGTGCCAGCTCCCCCGGGACAGGAAACTACGAGCAGTACTTC. Protein sequence: CASSPGTGNYEQYF.

The J gene is TRBJ1-5, the V gene TRBV2; a weak D match, TRBD1 (6 bases). The CDR3 is 14 amino acids. V was trimmed by 7 bases and J by 4 bases, leaving 14 bases between them. Germline CDR1 is SNHLY and CDR2 is FYNNEI. The CDR3 DNA reads TGTGCCAGCAAGAAGGACAGCTTTAATCAGCCCCAGCATTTT. It encodes CASKKDSFNQPQHF.

The rearrangement links TRBV4-1 to TRBJ2-7, with 7 bases matching TRBD1. The V segment lost 4 bases and the J segment 3 bases; nucleotides outside the gene matches: 3. The CDR3 spans 13 residues. Germline V CDR1 and CDR2: MGHRA, YSYEKL. The CDR3 region has the DNA TGCGCCAGCAGCCGGGACAGAGTCTACGAGCAGTACTTC. Residues: CASSRDRVYEQYF.

This clone was seen only a few times. The rearrangement links TRBV10-3 to TRBJ2-7; 8 bases are shared with TRBD2. The CDR3 totals 14 residues. The germline gives CDR1 ENHRY, CDR2 SYGVKD. The V gene end was trimmed by 6 bases and the J gene end by 2 bases; junction bases not matched to a gene: 6. The CDR3 nucleotides read TGTGCCATCAGCCTGGGACTAGTTACCTACGAGCAGTACTTC. This codes for CAISLGLVTYEQYF.

This chain links TRBV5-4 with TRBJ2-1, with D maybe TRBD1 (6 bases). The germline V and J ends were trimmed by 6 bases and 7 bases, with 11 bases remaining between them. The CDR3 loop spans 12 amino acids. Germline V gene data show CDR1 as SGHNT and CDR2 as YYREEE (reference sequence). CDR3 residues: CASTSRGNEQFF. In DNA form, the CDR3 reads TGTGCCAGCACCAGCAGGGGTAATGAGCAGTTCTTC.